This TCR beta chain stems from a study of tumor-infiltrating lymphocytes in primary liver carcinoma. Findings and caveats of the study: When set against blood, tumors had a significantly higher top-250-clone fraction (p = 0.039).

This clonotype was detected a few times. Its antigen is unknown. Mismatch with germline at one junction end may stem from a read error. Co-extracting RNA and DNA was done with about 20-34 mg of unsorted bulk tissue as input. Researchers generated TCR beta cDNA from approximately 500 ng of total RNA, relying on a constant-region primer. ARM-PCR was slightly modified, and three nested multiplex PCR rounds with it gave rise to the TCR beta libraries. Each of the first two PCR rounds ran nine to ten cycles with TRBV1-TRBV30 forward and C-beta reverse primers. MiXCR was run by TCRdb on the multiplex PCR reads, yielding one entry per CDR3 protein. This table has about 21,000 distinct CDR3 sequences, around 76% appearing once. CDR3 size: 16 residues. Germline CDR1 SGHAT, CDR2 FQNNGV.

The TCR was taken from a middle-aged man with primary liver carcinoma and hepatitis B virus infection. The V call is TRBV11-2, the J call TRBJ2-5; weak D call: TRBD1 (6 bases). Sequences were obtained from liver tumor tissue from sampling region 1. This sample's subset: tumor region T1, superior pole. The CDR3 loop reads CVSSLASGDGQETQYF. CDR3 nucleotide sequence: TGTGTCAGCAGTTTGGCGTCAGGGGACGGCCAAGAGACCCAGTACTTC. Full variable domain (remainder filled in from reference TRBV11-2 and TRBJ2-5): EAGVAQSPRYKIIEKRQSVAFWCNPISGHATLYWYQQILGQGPKLLIQFQNNGVVDDSQLPKDRFSAERLKGVDSTLKIQPAKLEDSAVYLCVSSLASGDGQETQYFGPGTRLLVL.